This passage covers 5 T cell receptor beta chains from one sample sequenced in a study of cytomegalovirus exposure and HLA in healthy donors. The PCR employed 60 Vbeta primers together with 13 Jbeta primers. Data came from immunoSEQ multiplex PCR; TCRdb stores just in-frame clones and leaves some out. The top ten clones hold roughly 5.9% of a sample with 150,000 to 170,000 clones, approximately 80% of them seen once. The sequenced sample was PBMCs. All receptors derive from a woman aged 40 to 55 in good health and CMV-seropositive.

This clone occurred a few times. The chain couples TRBV10-3 to TRBJ2-1; 13 bases are a match to TRBD2. The CDR3 is 14 amino acids. Trimming at V came to 6 bases and at J to 8 bases, leaving 4 bases not matched to a gene. Looked up from germline, CDR1 is ENHRY and CDR2 is SYGVKD. The CDR3 DNA follows: TGTGCCATCAGCGGACTAGCGGGAGTAGATGAGCAGTTCTTC. Its protein is CAISGLAGVDEQFF.

The chain employs TRBV10-3 and TRBJ2-3; 13 bases line up with TRBD2. The V and J ends lost 3 bases and 0 bases, in that order; junction bases with no gene match: 6. In germline, CDR1 is ENHRY, CDR2 SYGVKD. The CDR3 extends over 18 amino acids. For the CDR3, the DNA is TGTGCCATCAGTGATGGACTAGCGGGAGTAGGTAGCACAGATACGCAGTATTTT. This translates into CAISDGLAGVGSTDTQYF.

The rearrangement links TRBV7-9 to TRBJ2-3; D possibly corresponds to TRBD2 (6 bases). The CDR3 extends over 19 amino acids. V lost 10 bases to trimming and J lost 2 bases, with 31 bases between them. Germline CDR1 SEHNR, CDR2 FQNEAQ (reference sequence). The CDR3 here is CATNQGVFSSASATDTQYF. The DNA for the CDR3 is TGTGCCACCAATCAAGGGGTCTTTTCTAGCGCGAGCGCCACAGATACGCAGTATTTT. Combining the CDR3 with reference TRBV7-9 and TRBJ2-3 gives the whole variable domain DTGVSQNPRHKITKRGQNVTFRCDPISEHNRLYWYRQTLGQGPEFLTYFQNEAQLEKSRLLSDRFSAERPKGSFSTLEIQRTEQGDSAMYLCATNQGVFSSASATDTQYFGPGTRLTVL.

This chain uses TRBV28 with TRBJ1-3; D is unresolved. This CDR3 is built from 14 residues. V lost 1 base and J 4 bases, leaving 8 bases between the germline ends. Germline V gene data show CDR1 as MDHEN and CDR2 as SYDVKM. CDR3 bases: TGTGCCAGCAGTTTATTGCCCGGGGGAAACACCATATATTTT. Protein product: CASSLLPGGNTIYF.

This clone showed up just once. V usage is TRBV6-1 and J usage is TRBJ2-1; 7 positions match TRBD1. J was trimmed by 12 bases and V by 5 bases; bases with no gene match: 7. The CDR3 loop spans 12 amino acids. CDR1 and CDR2 (germline): MNHNS, SASEGT. For the CDR3, the DNA is TGTGCCAGCAGTAGACAGGGTTGGGGGCAGTTCTTC. It translates to CASSRQGWGQFF.